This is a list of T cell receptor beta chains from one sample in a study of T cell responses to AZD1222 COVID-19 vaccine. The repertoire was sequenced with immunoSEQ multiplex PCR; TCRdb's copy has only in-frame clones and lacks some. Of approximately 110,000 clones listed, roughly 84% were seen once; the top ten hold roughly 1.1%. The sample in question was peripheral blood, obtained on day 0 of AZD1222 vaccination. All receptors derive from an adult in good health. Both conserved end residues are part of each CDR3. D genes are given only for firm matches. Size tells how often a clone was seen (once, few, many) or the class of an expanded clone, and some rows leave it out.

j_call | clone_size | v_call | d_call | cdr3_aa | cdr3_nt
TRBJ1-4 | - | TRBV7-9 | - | CASEVWQAGAREKLFF | TGTGCCAGCGAGGTGTGGCAGGCCGGGGCAAGGGAAAAACTGTTTTTT
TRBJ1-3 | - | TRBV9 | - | CASSPGTSLSGNTIYF | TGTGCCAGCAGCCCCGGGACGTCCCTCTCTGGAAACACCATATATTTT
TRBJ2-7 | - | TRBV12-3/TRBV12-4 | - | CASSYGQPREQYF | TGTGCCAGCAGTTACGGACAACCACGCGAGCAGTACTTC
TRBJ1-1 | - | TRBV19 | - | CASSPQGLRAEAFF | TGTGCCAGTAGTCCACAGGGCTTAAGAGCTGAAGCTTTCTTT
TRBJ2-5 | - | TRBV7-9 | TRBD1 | CASSPRRTGKETQYF | TGTGCCAGCAGCCCACGACGGACAGGGAAAGAGACCCAGTACTTC
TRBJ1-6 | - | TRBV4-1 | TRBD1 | CASSLTGERSPLHF | TGCGCCAGCAGCTTGACAGGGGAAAGATCACCCCTCCACTTT
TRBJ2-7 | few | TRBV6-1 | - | CASSEAPGSYEQYF | TGTGCCAGCAGTGAAGCTCCAGGATCCTACGAGCAGTACTTC
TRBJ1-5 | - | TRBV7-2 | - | CASSQDLKPQHF | TGTGCCAGCAGCCAGGACTTGAAGCCCCAGCATTTT
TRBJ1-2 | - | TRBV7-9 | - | CATGSQGSSYYGYTF | TGTGCCACCGGTAGCCAGGGGTCCTCTTATTATGGCTACACCTTC
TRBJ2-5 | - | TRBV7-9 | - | CASSLVAGATQYF | TGTGCCAGCAGCTTAGTCGCCGGGGCGACCCAGTACTTC
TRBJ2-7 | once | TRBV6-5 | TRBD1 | CASTLTGGTYEQYF | TGTGCCAGCACCTTGACAGGGGGAACCTACGAGCAGTACTTC
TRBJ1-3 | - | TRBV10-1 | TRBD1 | CAHGRDRTFRNTIYF | TGCGCCCATGGACGGGACAGGACATTTAGGAACACCATATATTTT
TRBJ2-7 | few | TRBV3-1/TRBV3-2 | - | CASSPKRFSEQYF | TGTGCCAGCAGCCCGAAAAGGTTCTCCGAGCAGTACTTC
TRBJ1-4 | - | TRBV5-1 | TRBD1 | CASSSGTGLEKLFF | TGCGCCAGCAGCTCCGGGACAGGACTTGAAAAACTGTTTTTT
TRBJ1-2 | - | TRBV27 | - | CASSLSVGHGYTF | TGTGCCAGCAGTTTATCTGTGGGTCATGGCTACACCTTC
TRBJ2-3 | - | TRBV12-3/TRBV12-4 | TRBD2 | CASRGGSTDTQYF | TGTGCCAGCCGGGGGGGCTCCACAGATACGCAGTATTTT
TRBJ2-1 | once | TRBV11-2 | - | CASSLGPGGLYNEQFF | TGTGCCAGCAGCTTAGGTCCCGGGGGACTCTACAATGAGCAGTTCTTC
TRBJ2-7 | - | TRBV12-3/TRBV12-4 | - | CASSLRGNEQYF | TGTGCCAGCAGTTTAAGAGGGAACGAGCAGTACTTC
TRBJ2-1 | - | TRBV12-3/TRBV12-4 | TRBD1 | CASSFRDSNEQFF | TGTGCCAGCAGTTTTAGGGACAGCAATGAGCAGTTCTTC
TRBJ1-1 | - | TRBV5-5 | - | CASSLLAVTEAFF | TGTGCCAGCAGCCTCCTCGCGGTCACTGAAGCTTTCTTT
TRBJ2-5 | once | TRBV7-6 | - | CASSSIQDFRETQYF | TGTGCCAGCAGCTCGATTCAGGACTTTCGGGAGACCCAGTACTTC
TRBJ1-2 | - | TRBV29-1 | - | CSAAQGNYGYTF | TGCAGCGCCGCTCAGGGAAACTATGGCTACACCTTC
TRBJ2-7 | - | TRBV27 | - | CASRRGSSYEQYF | TGTGCCAGCAGAAGGGGGAGCTCCTACGAGCAGTACTTC
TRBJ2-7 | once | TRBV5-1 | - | CASSRAAGAKSYEQYF | TGCGCCAGCAGCCGGGCGGCGGGGGCGAAATCCTACGAGCAGTACTTC
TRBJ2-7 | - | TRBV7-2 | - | CASSPGTLSYEQYF | TGTGCCAGCAGCCCAGGGACGTTATCCTACGAGCAGTACTTC
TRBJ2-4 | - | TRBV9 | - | CASSVGDRGNIQYF | TGTGCCAGCAGCGTAGGAGACCGGGGAAACATTCAGTACTTC
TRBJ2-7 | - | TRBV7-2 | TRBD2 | CASSLEGLAGGFSYEQYF | TGTGCCAGCAGCTTAGAGGGGCTGGCGGGGGGTTTTTCCTACGAGCAGTACTTC
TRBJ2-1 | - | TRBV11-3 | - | CASSFFQPSYNEQFF | TGTGCCAGCAGCTTCTTTCAGCCCTCCTACAATGAGCAGTTCTTC
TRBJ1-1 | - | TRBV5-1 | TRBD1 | CASRQSTGLNTEAFF | TGCGCCAGCAGACAATCGACAGGGCTGAACACTGAAGCTTTCTTT
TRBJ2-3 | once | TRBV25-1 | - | CASSLVRDTQYF | TGTGCCAGCAGTCTCGTAAGAGATACGCAGTATTTT
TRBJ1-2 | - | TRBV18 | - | CASAVGDYGYTF | TGTGCCAGCGCGGTGGGGGACTATGGCTACACCTTC
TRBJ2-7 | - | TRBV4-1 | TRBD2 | CASSQDAAGGIFPYEQYF | TGCGCCAGCAGCCAAGATGCTGCCGGGGGGATCTTTCCCTACGAGCAGTACTTC
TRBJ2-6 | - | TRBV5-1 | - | CASSLLSSGANVLTF | TGCGCCAGCAGCTTGCTGAGTTCCGGGGCCAACGTCCTGACTTTC
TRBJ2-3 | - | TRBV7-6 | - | CASSDRDTNTDTQYF | TGTGCCAGCAGCGACCGGGACACCAACACAGATACGCAGTATTTT
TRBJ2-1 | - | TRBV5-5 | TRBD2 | CASSLALAGYNEQFF | TGTGCCAGCAGCTTGGCGTTAGCGGGGTACAATGAGCAGTTCTTC
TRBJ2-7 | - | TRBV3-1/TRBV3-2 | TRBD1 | CASSPAQGVHEQYF | TGTGCCAGCAGCCCAGCACAGGGGGTCCACGAGCAGTACTTC
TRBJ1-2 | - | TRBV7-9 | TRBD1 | CASSLNGQGAYGYTF | TGTGCCAGCAGCTTAAATGGACAGGGAGCCTATGGCTACACCTTC
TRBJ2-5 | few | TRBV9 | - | CASSVDPKSETQYF | TGTGCCAGCAGCGTAGACCCGAAATCGGAGACCCAGTACTTC
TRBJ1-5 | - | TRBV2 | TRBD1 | CASTRTGGGQPQHF | TGTGCCAGCACTAGGACAGGGGGGGGTCAGCCCCAGCATTTT
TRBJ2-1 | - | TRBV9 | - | CASSSLSNEQFF | TGTGCCAGCAGCTCCCTCAGCAATGAGCAGTTCTTC
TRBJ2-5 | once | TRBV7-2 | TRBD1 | CASSLGQGAQETQYF | TGTGCCAGCAGCTTAGGACAGGGGGCGCAGGAGACCCAGTACTTC
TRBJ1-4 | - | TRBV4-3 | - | CASSQQVQGEKLFF | TGCGCCAGCAGCCAACAGGTGCAGGGTGAAAAACTGTTTTTT
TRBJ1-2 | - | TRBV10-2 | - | CASSPGRVNYGYTF | TGCGCCAGCAGTCCAGGGAGGGTGAACTATGGCTACACCTTC
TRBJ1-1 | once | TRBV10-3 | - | CAISEIRGNTEAFF | TGTGCCATCAGTGAGATAAGGGGAAACACTGAAGCTTTCTTT
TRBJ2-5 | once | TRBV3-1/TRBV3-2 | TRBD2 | CASSQGALAGGRETQYF | TGTGCCAGCAGCCAAGGAGCGCTAGCGGGGGGGCGGGAGACCCAGTACTTC
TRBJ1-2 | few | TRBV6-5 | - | CASSLGANNYGYTF | TGTGCCAGCAGTTTAGGGGCTAACAACTATGGCTACACCTTC
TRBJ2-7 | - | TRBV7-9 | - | CASSPSTGPQGEQYF | TGTGCCAGCAGCCCTTCAACAGGGCCCCAAGGCGAGCAGTACTTC
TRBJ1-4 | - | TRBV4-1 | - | CASITATNEKLFF | TGCGCCAGCATTACTGCAACTAATGAAAAACTGTTTTTT
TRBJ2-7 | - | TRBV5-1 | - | CASSERTFAYEQYF | TGCGCCAGCAGCGAGCGGACTTTCGCCTACGAGCAGTACTTC
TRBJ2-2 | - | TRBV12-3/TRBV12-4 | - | CASSLATTGELFF | TGTGCCAGCAGTTTAGCAACCACCGGGGAGCTGTTTTTT
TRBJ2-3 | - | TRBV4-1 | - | CASSQEVDLPDTQYF | TGCGCCAGCAGCCAAGAAGTTGATCTACCAGATACGCAGTATTTT
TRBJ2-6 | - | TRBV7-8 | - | CASSLLQGSYSGANVLTF | TGTGCCAGCAGCTTACTGCAGGGGTCCTACTCTGGGGCCAACGTCCTGACTTTC
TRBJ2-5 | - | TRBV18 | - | CASSPGSRETQYF | TGTGCCAGCTCACCAGGGTCTCGGGAGACCCAGTACTTC
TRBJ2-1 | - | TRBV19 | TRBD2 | CATFSGGAQFF | TGTGCCACCTTTAGCGGGGGTGCACAGTTCTTC
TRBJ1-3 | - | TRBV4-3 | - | CASSQDRGADSGNTIYF | TGCGCCAGCAGCCAAGATCGGGGTGCCGATTCTGGAAACACCATATATTTT
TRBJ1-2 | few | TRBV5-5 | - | CASSSRALHGYTF | TGTGCCAGCAGCTCCAGGGCCCTTCATGGCTACACCTTC
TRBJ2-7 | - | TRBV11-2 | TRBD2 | CASSEAGGGFIHEQYF | TGTGCCAGCAGCGAGGCCGGGGGAGGGTTTATCCACGAGCAGTACTTC
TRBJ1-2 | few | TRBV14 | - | CASSQTRYGANYGYTF | TGTGCCAGCAGCCAGACCCGGTACGGGGCTAACTATGGCTACACCTTC
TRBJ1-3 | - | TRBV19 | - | CASRMASGNTIYF | TGTGCCAGTCGTATGGCGTCTGGAAACACCATATATTTT